Described below is a single T cell receptor (beta chain) sequence and its context. Its matching antigen is unknown. The source of the sample is a study of cytomegalovirus exposure and HLA in healthy donors. Findings of the study overall: Cytomegalovirus association was assigned to more than 150 TCR beta chains. Previous analysis showed most TCR beta V segments were productive about 87% or about 30% of the time.

Trimming took 3 bases from V and 4 from J, leaving 6 bases between them. CDR1 is DFQATT and CDR2 is SNEGSKA in the germline V gene (reference sequence). The CDR3 runs to 11 residues. Vbeta (60) and Jbeta (13) primers were used in the PCR. Generated by immunoSEQ multiplex PCR, the TCRdb table keeps only in-frame clones and is missing some. The sample holds tens of thousands of clones, about four fifths seen once. Specimen: PBMCs. The receptor's source is a woman younger than 30 in good health and CMV-seropositive. J is TRBJ2-5 and V is TRBV20-1, with D unresolved. For the CDR3, the DNA is TGCAGTGCTAGCTCCCCAGAGACCCAGTACTTC. Residues: CSASSPETQYF.